Presented here are 27 T cell receptor beta chains from one specimen sequenced in a study of regulatory T cells in long-lasting Graves disease. Construction of TCR beta libraries relied on iRepertoire HTBI primers and on Arm-PCR targeting CDR3 regions. MiXCR, run by TCRdb on the multiplex PCR reads, gives a single entry per CDR3 protein. The profile shows 400,000 to 500,000 distinct CDR3 sequences, about 21% of them singletons. Stated time point: persistent/refractory GD, antithyroid drugs over 5 years with positive TRAb. RNA extracted from PBMCs served as the sequencing template. Sample: peripheral blood mononuclear cells (PBMCs), taken when the disease was refractory, from a patient treated with antithyroid drugs. These receptors originate from a female donor with Graves disease.

This clonotype showed up many times. The V gene is TRBV5-1, the J gene TRBJ2-7, with 9 bases identical to TRBD2. CDR1 SGHRS and CDR2 YFSETQ come from the germline V gene. The V gene end was trimmed by 5 bases and the J gene end by 0 bases; junction bases not matched to a gene: 3. This CDR3 has 14 amino acids. As DNA, the CDR3 is TGCGCCAGCAGGGGACTAGCCGACTCCTACGAGCAGTACTTC. This sequence encodes CASRGLADSYEQYF.

The V call is TRBV9, the J call TRBJ1-1; possible D gene TRBD1, 6 bases. CDR1 and CDR2 from the germline V gene are SGDLS and YYNGEE. The CDR3 sequence is 14 residues long. The V end lost 3 bases, the J end lost 0 bases, and 9 bases lay between the germline ends. DNA of the CDR3: TGTGCCAGCAGCGGGGGGCGTATGAACACTGAAGCTTTCTTT. Protein product: CASSGGRMNTEAFF.

V and J are TRBV25-1 and TRBJ1-5; D remains ambiguous. The germline gives CDR1 MGHDK, CDR2 SYGVNS. The CDR3 consists of 16 residues. Trimming took off 2 bases at V and 0 bases at J, with 11 bases between the two ends. This chain's CDR3 is CASSEGSPYSNQPQHF. The CDR3 bases are TGTGCCAGCAGTGAAGGGTCACCATATAGCAATCAGCCCCAGCATTTT.

This clonotype occurred a few times. This chain links TRBV10-3 with TRBJ2-3; unclear D gene. The CDR3 consists of 15 residues. Germline assignment: CDR1 ENHRY and CDR2 SYGVKD. Trimming left V 7 bases short and J 4 bases short, with 18 bases between. The CDR3 DNA is TGTGCCATCATCGACCCCCCCATCGAGGCAGATACGCAGTATTTT. Amino acid sequence: CAIIDPPIEADTQYF.

The V call is TRBV20-1, the J call TRBJ1-5; D is uncertain. This CDR3 contains 13 residues. CDR1 is DFQATT, CDR2 SNEGSKA, per germline (reference sequence). Trimming removed 6 bases from V and 0 bases from J, with 9 bases in between. CDR3 sequence reads: CSAPDISNQPQHF. The CDR3 DNA reads as TGCAGTGCCCCAGACATTAGCAATCAGCCCCAGCATTTT.

The genes are TRBV15 and TRBJ1-2, with a possible D match to TRBD1 (6 bases). Germline V gives CDR1 LNHNV, CDR2 YYDKDF (reference sequence). Trimming left V 3 bases short and J 7 bases short, with 27 bases between. The CDR3 has 18 residues. CDR3: CATSSRREDSGGRRGYTF. CDR3 sequence (DNA): TGTGCCACCAGCAGCCGCAGGGAGGACAGCGGGGGTCGTCGTGGCTACACCTTC.

V usage is TRBV5-1 and J usage is TRBJ2-1; TRBD2 matches at 11 bases. CDR1 is SGHRS and CDR2 is YFSETQ in the germline V gene. J lost 5 bases, V lost 2 bases, and 9 bases had no gene match. This CDR3 region has 17 residues. The CDR3 DNA sequence: TGCGCCAGCAGCTTCCCTCTAGCGGGAGGAACGAACAATGAGCAGTTCTTC. Translated: CASSFPLAGGTNNEQFF.

In this sample, this clonotype turned up many times. The chain joins TRBV12-3 or TRBV12-4 to TRBJ1-1; D not resolved. The CDR3 is 13 amino acids. Trimming stripped 7 bases from V and 6 bases from J, with 15 bases between. In DNA, the CDR3 is TGTGCCAGCACCGACGGAGCGAGCGCTGAAGCTTTCTTT. This sequence encodes CASTDGASAEAFF.

This clonotype was detected ten times or more. The chain carries TRBV12-3 or TRBV12-4 and TRBJ1-3; D uncertain. This CDR3 has 15 amino acids. V was trimmed by 3 bases and J by 1 base, leaving 10 bases between them. CDR3 DNA sequence: TGTGCCAGCAGTTTCGGCAGGAAATCTGGAAACACCATATATTTT. It translates to CASSFGRKSGNTIYF.

The V and J genes are TRBV19 and TRBJ2-4; 7 bases align to TRBD1. After removal of 3 bases from V and 8 bases from J, the junction contained 10 bases not matched to a gene. The length of the CDR3 is 15 residues. Germline V gene data show CDR1 as LNHDA and CDR2 as SQIVND (reference sequence). The CDR3 DNA follows: TGTGCCAGTAGTATGGGACAGACGGCAAATGACATTCAGTACTTC. This sequence encodes CASSMGQTANDIQYF.

The CDR3 coding sequence is TGTGCCAGCAGTCACAAAGGGGCCGGGGAGCTGTTTTTT. Protein product: CASSHKGAGELFF. J is TRBJ2-2 and V is TRBV6-1, with D possibly matching TRBD1 (5 bases). The CDR3 length is 13 residues. V was shortened by 5 bases and J by 6 bases, with 10 bases between the two germline ends. Germline CDR1 is MNHNS and CDR2 is SASEGT.

There are many counts of this clonotype. This chain links TRBV28 with TRBJ2-7; TRBD1 matches at 10 bases. Germline V gives CDR1 MDHEN, CDR2 SYDVKM. The CDR3 runs to 14 residues. After removal of 5 bases from V and 5 bases from J, the junction contained 6 bases not matched to a gene. CDR3 loop: CASSLGQGEDEQYF. For the CDR3, the DNA is TGTGCCAGCAGTCTCGGACAGGGGGAGGACGAGCAGTACTTC. Complete variable domain (other parts from reference TRBV28 and TRBJ2-7): DVKVTQSSRYLVKRTGEKVFLECVQDMDHENMFWYRQDPGLGLRLIYFSYDVKMKEKGDIPEGYSVSREKKERFSLILESASTNQTSMYLCASSLGQGEDEQYFGPGTRLTVT.

J is TRBJ2-4 and V is TRBV27, with TRBD1 matching 7 bases. Trimming cost V 5 bases and J 1 base; bases outside gene matches: 5. The CDR3 totals 15 residues. CDR1 is MNHEY and CDR2 is SMNVEV in the germline V gene (reference sequence). This CDR3 is CASSQTGAAKNIQYF. The CDR3 DNA reads TGTGCCAGCAGTCAAACAGGGGCGGCCAAAAACATTCAGTACTTC.

A few counts support this clonotype. The V gene is TRBV10-3, the J gene TRBJ2-3; 9 nucleotides match TRBD1. CDR1 and CDR2 (germline): ENHRY, SYGVKD. Trimming removed 6 bases from V and 1 base from J; junction bases left unmatched: 11. The CDR3 has 17 amino acids. In DNA, the CDR3 is TGTGCCATCAGGCCCGGGACAGGGCGCCTCGGCACAGATACGCAGTATTTT. Residues: CAIRPGTGRLGTDTQYF.

This clonotype has at least ten counts. This sequence joins TRBV18 and TRBJ1-4, with D tentatively TRBD1 (5 bases). The V end lost 1 base, the J end lost 4 bases, and 10 bases lay between the germline ends. Germline V gives CDR1 KGHSH, CDR2 LQKENI. The CDR3 loop spans 15 amino acids. Here the CDR3 DNA reads TGTGCCAGCTCACCACTTGGGGGAAGTAATGAAAAACTGTTTTTT. Translation gives CASSPLGGSNEKLFF.

The chain joins TRBV10-3 to TRBJ2-3; D possibly matches TRBD1 or TRBD2 (5 bases each). V gave up 0 bases and J gave up 4 bases, with 14 bases separating them. The CDR3 covers 16 residues. Germline V gives CDR1 ENHRY, CDR2 SYGVKD. The chain's CDR3 is CAISESPAGGADTQYF. CDR3 coding DNA: TGTGCCATCAGTGAGTCCCCGGCTGGGGGTGCAGATACGCAGTATTTT.

The table lists this clonotype with many counts. The chain couples TRBV6-5 to TRBJ1-1; D is unresolved. V dropped 0 bases and J dropped 8 bases, with 7 bases sitting between them. CDR1 and CDR2 (germline): MNHEY, SVGAGI. The CDR3 has 12 residues. The CDR3 DNA sequence: TGTGCCAGCAGTTACTCGGGCAGCGAAGCTTTCTTT. It encodes CASSYSGSEAFF.

Points on this clonotype: It may be a read error: a sequence one base away is much more abundant. J is TRBJ1-1 and V is TRBV7-3, with TRBD1 identical over 7 bases. The germline V gene encodes CDR1 SGHTA and CDR2 FQGTGA. This CDR3 is built from 13 residues. The CDR3 region has the DNA TGTGCCGGCAGCTCCTCAGGGGGGGATAAGGCTTTCTTT. This gives the protein CAGSSSGGDKAFF.

This chain joins TRBV19 and TRBJ2-7, with D hard to call. Germline CDR1 is LNHDA and CDR2 is SQIVND (reference sequence). The CDR3 totals 13 residues. Between the trimmed V and J ends, which lost 3 bases and 3 bases, there was a span of 9 bases. CDR3 nucleotides: TGTGCCAGTAGTATTCAAAACGGCTACGAGCAGTACTTC. Amino acid sequence: CASSIQNGYEQYF.

The rearrangement joins TRBV7-9 to TRBJ1-2; possible D gene TRBD1, 6 bases. V was trimmed by 4 bases and J by 8 bases, leaving 17 bases between them. CDR3 length: 14 residues. Germline loops: CDR1 SEHNR, CDR2 FQNEAQ (reference sequence). The CDR3 here is CASSSTAGAVGYTF. DNA for the CDR3: TGTGCCAGCAGCTCTACTGCGGGGGCAGTCGGCTACACCTTC. The full variable domain, its missing parts supplied by reference TRBV7-9 and TRBJ1-2, is DTGVSQNPRHKITKRGQNVTFRCDPISEHNRLYWYRQTLGQGPEFLTYFQNEAQLEKSRLLSDRFSAERPKGSFSTLEIQRTEQGDSAMYLCASSSTAGAVGYTFGSGTRLTVV.

In its sample, this clonotype was seen many times. The chain recombines TRBV27 with TRBJ1-2; 7 bases map to TRBD1. Per germline, CDR1 MNHEY and CDR2 SMNVEV (reference sequence). CDR3 length equals 15 residues. Unmatched junction bases numbered 9, after V lost 5 bases and J lost 3 bases. The CDR3 bases are TGTGCCAGCAGTCCCTGGGGGGGGACAGACTATGGCTACACCTTC. Translation gives CASSPWGGTDYGYTF.

Regarding this clonotype: This likely comes from a read error, as the CDR3 has no conserved phenylalanine or tryptophan at its end. The rearrangement links TRBV9 to TRBJ2-7; D is possibly TRBD2 (6 bases). Trimming cost V 0 bases and J 5 bases, with 12 bases left between them. Germline CDR1 and CDR2: SGDLS and YYNGEE. This CDR3 region has 14 residues. CDR3 sequence reads: CASSVAETSNEQYL. DNA of the CDR3: TGTGCCAGCAGCGTAGCCGAGACTAGTAACGAGCAGTACCTC.

V is TRBV28 and J is TRBJ1-5, with 8 bases lining up with TRBD1. Germline lookup yields CDR1 MDHEN and CDR2 SYDVKM. V was clipped by 6 bases and J by 7 bases; unmatched bases: 20. CDR3 length: 18 residues. CDR3 amino acids: CASSIDQGQGARSQPQHF. In DNA form, the CDR3 reads TGTGCCAGCAGCATCGATCAGGGCCAGGGGGCCCGTAGCCAGCCCCAGCATTTT.

This clonotype was found a few times. This chain joins TRBV25-1 and TRBJ2-7; the match to TRBD2 covers 13 bases. This CDR3 contains 18 residues. Trimming took 2 bases from V and 5 from J; bases not matched to a gene: 12. The V gene's germline CDR1 is MGHDK and CDR2 SYGVNS. The CDR3 sequence is CASSEGMPRTSGSNEQYF. The CDR3 bases are TGTGCCAGCAGTGAAGGGATGCCAAGGACTAGCGGGAGTAACGAGCAGTACTTC.

The chain joins TRBV20-1 to TRBJ1-1, with unresolved D. Germline V gives CDR1 DFQATT, CDR2 SNEGSKA (reference sequence). V lost 0 bases and J 5 bases, leaving 10 bases between the germline ends. The CDR3 loop spans 13 amino acids. CDR3 nucleotides: TGCAGTGCTAGAGATAGTGGGTGGACTGAAGCTTTCTTT. This encodes CSARDSGWTEAFF.

The rearrangement joins TRBV4-2 to TRBJ2-5; TRBD2 matches 10 bases. Trimming took 5 bases from V and 1 from J; bases not matched to a gene: 4. The CDR3 totals 15 residues. The germline V gene encodes CDR1 LGHNA and CDR2 YNFKEQ. CDR3: CASSISGGGQETQYF. The CDR3 region has the DNA TGTGCCAGCAGCATAAGCGGGGGGGGCCAAGAGACCCAGTACTTC.

Many counts were recorded for this clonotype. V usage is TRBV28 and J usage is TRBJ2-7, with 7 bases that match TRBD2. Per germline, CDR1 MDHEN and CDR2 SYDVKM. Trimming cost V 4 bases and J 0 bases; bases outside gene matches: 9. The CDR3 has 16 residues. This CDR3 reads CASSSGGRALSYEQYF. The CDR3 DNA sequence: TGTGCCAGCAGTTCGGGAGGCAGGGCTCTCTCCTACGAGCAGTACTTC.